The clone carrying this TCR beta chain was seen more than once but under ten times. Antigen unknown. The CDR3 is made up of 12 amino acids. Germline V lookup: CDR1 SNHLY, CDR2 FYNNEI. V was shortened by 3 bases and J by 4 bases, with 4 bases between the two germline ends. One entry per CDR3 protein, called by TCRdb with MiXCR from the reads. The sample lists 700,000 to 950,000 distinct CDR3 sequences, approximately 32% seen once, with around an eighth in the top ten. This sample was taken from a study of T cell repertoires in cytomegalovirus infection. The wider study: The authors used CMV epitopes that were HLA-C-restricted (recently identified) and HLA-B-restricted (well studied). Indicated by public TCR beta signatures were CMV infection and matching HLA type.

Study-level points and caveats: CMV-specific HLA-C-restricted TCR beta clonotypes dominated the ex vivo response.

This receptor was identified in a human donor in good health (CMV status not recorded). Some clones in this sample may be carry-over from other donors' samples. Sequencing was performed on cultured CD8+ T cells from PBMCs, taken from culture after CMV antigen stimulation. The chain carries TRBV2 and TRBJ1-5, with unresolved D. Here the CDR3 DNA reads TGTGCCAGCAGTGAGTGGAATCAGCCCCAGCATTTT. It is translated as CASSEWNQPQHF.